This T cell receptor beta chain was sequenced in a study of cytomegalovirus exposure and HLA in healthy donors. Study-level background: Most donors, 81% of around 400 genotyped, fell in the Caucasian-associated ancestry cluster. Study results and caveats: TCR beta V- and J-gene trimming was later associated with a missense DCLRE1C variant. Most TCR beta V segments were productive about 87% or about 30% of the time in an earlier analysis.

As to this clone: Its antigen remains unidentified.

This CDR3 has 14 amino acids. CDR1 SGHTA and CDR2 FQGTGA come from the germline V gene. Trimming removed 4 bases from V and 7 bases from J, with 14 bases in between. Amplification used 60 Vbeta primers and 13 Jbeta primers. In the original processing: About 10 million of tens of millions of unique TCR beta chains were shared, per a later count. Sequenced by immunoSEQ multiplex PCR; TCRdb stores in-frame clones only, minus some. V, J and clone size derive from that table, while D and trimming were established from the DNA sequence. Here the sample table reports over 70,000 clones. The source material was PBMCs. The TCR sequence derives from a woman aged 40 to 55 in good health and CMV-seropositive. The genes are TRBV7-3 and TRBJ2-1, with TRBD2 as a possible D gene (6 bases). In DNA form, the CDR3 reads TGTGCCAGCAGCTCTGGGAGAAGCGGGAATGAGCAGTTCTTC. It specifies CASSSGRSGNEQFF.